One TCR beta chain is described in this entry. Its antigen is not identified. The record originates from a study of shared clonotypes between healthy human individuals. Study-level findings and limits: It was the non-shared clonotypes that had lower generation probabilities than clonotypes shared by all four donors. Approximately 4.5% was the fraction of naive CD4 clonotypes found shared across a handful of donors.

The CDR3 is 17 residues long. The germline V gene has CDR1 MNHEY and CDR2 SMNVEV (reference sequence). The V end lost 6 bases, the J end lost 2 bases, and 23 bases lay between the germline ends. Terminally differentiated effector memory CD45RA+ cells were left out of the naive CD8 fraction, which was CD45RO-negative and positively selected for CCR7. TCRdb's table, derived via immunoSEQ multiplex PCR, lists solely in-frame clones and lacks some. This table has around 2.1 million clones, roughly 91% appearing once. V usage is TRBV27 and J usage is TRBJ2-7; a possible D gene is TRBD1 (6 bases). The clonotype comes from a man between 18 and 29 years old in good health. Some clones in this sample may be carry-over from other donors' samples. Sequencing was performed on naive CD8+ T cells from PBMCs. The CDR3 DNA sequence: TGTGCCAGCAGCCCGGACCTAAGCCATGGACAGCCCTACGAGCAGTACTTC. Translation: CASSPDLSHGQPYEQYF.